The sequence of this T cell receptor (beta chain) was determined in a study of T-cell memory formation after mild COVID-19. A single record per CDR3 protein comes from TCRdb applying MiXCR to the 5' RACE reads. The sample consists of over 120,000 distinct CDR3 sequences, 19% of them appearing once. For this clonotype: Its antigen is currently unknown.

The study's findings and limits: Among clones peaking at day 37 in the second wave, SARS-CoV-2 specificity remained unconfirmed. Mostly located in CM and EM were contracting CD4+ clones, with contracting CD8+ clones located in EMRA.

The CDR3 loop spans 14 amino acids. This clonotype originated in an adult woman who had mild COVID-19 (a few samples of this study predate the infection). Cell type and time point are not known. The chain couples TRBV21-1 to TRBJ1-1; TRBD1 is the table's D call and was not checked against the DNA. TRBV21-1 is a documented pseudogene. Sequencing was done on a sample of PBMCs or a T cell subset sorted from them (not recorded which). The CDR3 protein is CAIRSGTENTEAFF. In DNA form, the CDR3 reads TGTGCCATCAGATCCGGGACGGAGAACACTGAAGCTTTCTTT.